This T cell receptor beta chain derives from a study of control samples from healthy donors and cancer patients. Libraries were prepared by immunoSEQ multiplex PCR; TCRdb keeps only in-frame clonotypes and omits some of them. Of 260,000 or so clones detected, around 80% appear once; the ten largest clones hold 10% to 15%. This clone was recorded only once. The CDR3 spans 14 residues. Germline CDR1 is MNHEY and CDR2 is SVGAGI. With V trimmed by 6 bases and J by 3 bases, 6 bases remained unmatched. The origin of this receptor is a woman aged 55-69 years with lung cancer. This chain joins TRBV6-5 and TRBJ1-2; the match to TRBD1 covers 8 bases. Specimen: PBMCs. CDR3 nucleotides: TGTGCCAGCAGGAGAACAGGGGGGTACTATGGCTACACCTTC. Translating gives CASRRTGGYYGYTF.